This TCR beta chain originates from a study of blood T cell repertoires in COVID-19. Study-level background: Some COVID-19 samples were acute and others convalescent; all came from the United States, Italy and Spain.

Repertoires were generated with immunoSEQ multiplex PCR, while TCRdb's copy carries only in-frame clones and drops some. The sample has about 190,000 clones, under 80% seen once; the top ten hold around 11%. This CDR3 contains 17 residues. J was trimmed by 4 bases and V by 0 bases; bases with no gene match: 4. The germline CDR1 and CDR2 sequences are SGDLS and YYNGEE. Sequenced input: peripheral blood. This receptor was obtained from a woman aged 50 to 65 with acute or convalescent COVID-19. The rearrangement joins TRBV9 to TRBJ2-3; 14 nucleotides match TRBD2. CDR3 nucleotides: TGTGCCAGCAGCGTAGCGACTAGCGGGGGGGTTTCAGATACGCAGTATTTT. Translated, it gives CASSVATSGGVSDTQYF.